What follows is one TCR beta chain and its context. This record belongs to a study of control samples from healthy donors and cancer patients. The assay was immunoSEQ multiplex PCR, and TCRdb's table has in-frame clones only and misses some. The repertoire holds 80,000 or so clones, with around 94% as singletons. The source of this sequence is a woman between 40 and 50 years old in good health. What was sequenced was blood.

This CDR3 is CASSLQGHGYTF. In DNA form, the CDR3 reads TGTGCCAGCAGTTTACAGGGCCATGGCTACACCTTC. This sequence joins TRBV28 and TRBJ1-2, with a tentative D call TRBD1 (5 bases). The germline V gene encodes CDR1 MDHEN and CDR2 SYDVKM. This CDR3 spans 12 amino acids. The V gene lost 2 bases and the J gene lost 6 bases, with 7 bases spanning the gap.